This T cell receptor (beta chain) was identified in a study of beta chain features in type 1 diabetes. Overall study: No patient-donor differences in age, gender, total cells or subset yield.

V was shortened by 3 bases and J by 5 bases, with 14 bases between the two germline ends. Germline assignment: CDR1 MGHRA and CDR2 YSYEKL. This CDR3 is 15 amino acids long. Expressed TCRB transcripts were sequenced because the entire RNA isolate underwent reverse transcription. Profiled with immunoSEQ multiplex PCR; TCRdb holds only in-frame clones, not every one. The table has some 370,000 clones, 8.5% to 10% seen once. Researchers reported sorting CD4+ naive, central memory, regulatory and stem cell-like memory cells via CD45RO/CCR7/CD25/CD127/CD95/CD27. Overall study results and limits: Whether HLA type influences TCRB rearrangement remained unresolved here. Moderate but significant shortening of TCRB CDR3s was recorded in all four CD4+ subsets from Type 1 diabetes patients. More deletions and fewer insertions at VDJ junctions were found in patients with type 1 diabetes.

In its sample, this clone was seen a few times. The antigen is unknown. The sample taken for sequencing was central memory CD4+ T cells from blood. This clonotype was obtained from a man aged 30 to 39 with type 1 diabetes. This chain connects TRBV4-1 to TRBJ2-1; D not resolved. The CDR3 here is CASSQPSSGDNEQFF. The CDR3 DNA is TGCGCCAGCAGCCAGCCGTCGTCCGGCGACAATGAGCAGTTCTTC.